The clone carrying this TCR beta chain has only a few counts. The antigen is not known. The authors took one heparinised blood draw, averaging approximately 110 mL, from each donor. Isolation of CD4+ naive, central memory, regulatory and stem cell-like memory cells was achieved by sorting via CD45RO/CCR7/CD25/CD127/CD95/CD27. This record comes from a study of beta chain features in type 1 diabetes. Study-level findings and limits: There was a possibility that cDNA sequencing over-represented cells with high TCR expression. Across all four CD4+ subsets, people with type 1 diabetes showed modestly shorter TCRB CDR3s.

The whole isolated RNA underwent reverse transcription, so sequencing captured expressed TCRB transcripts. This table comes from immunoSEQ multiplex PCR, and its TCRdb copy is limited to in-frame clones, with some not included. The sample yields about 700,000 clones, under 15% seen once. The CDR3 contains 15 residues. V shed 2 bases and J shed 0 bases, with 8 bases lying between them. Germline CDR1 MDHEN, CDR2 SYDVKM. This TCR came from a man between 18 and 35 years old with type 1 diabetes. Sequenced material: naive CD4+ T cells from blood. The genes are TRBV28 and TRBJ1-3; D ambiguous. Here the CDR3 DNA reads TGTGCCAGCAGTTTAGGCCCGCACTCTGGAAACACCATATATTTT. Translation: CASSLGPHSGNTIYF. Full variable domain (missing parts from reference TRBV28 and TRBJ1-3): DVKVTQSSRYLVKRTGEKVFLECVQDMDHENMFWYRQDPGLGLRLIYFSYDVKMKEKGDIPEGYSVSREKKERFSLILESASTNQTSMYLCASSLGPHSGNTIYFGEGSWLTVV.